This TCR beta chain emerged from a study of Ad26.COV2.S vaccination and SARS-CoV-2 variants (dated by TCRdb to 2020 to 2022). Study-wide context: Donors in the vaccine arm were drawn from COV1001, a phase I-IIa trial of Ad26.COV2.S in healthy adults that was multicentre, randomized, double-blind and placebo-controlled. TCRbeta repertoire sequencing was used to assess the specificity and breadth of SARS-CoV-2-reactive T cell receptors after Ad26.COV2.S vaccination. Participants in the trial were split at random into five groups of five each, receiving low-dose or high-dose Ad26.COV2.S once or twice, or else placebo on both occasions. A total of 32 samples were included in the TCR-sequenced set, comprising 19 Ad26.COV2.S vaccine recipients, 5 placebo recipients and 8 SARS-CoV-2 convalescent individuals. Investigators did not know the trial group allocation while performing experiments and assessing outcomes. Ad26.COV2.S was given intramuscularly at 5x10^10 or 1x10^11 viral particles, as a single shot or as two shots 56 days apart.

Regarding this clone: Its antigen is currently not known. No quality values exist for individual bases; no much larger clone is one base distant.

The germline V gene (reference sequence) specifies MNHNY as CDR1 and SVGAGI as CDR2. Reading from cysteine to phenylalanine, the CDR3 counts 16 amino acids. Only the CDR3 portion is preserved as DNA: 48 bases, with reading frame beginning at the first base. Germline trimming amounts to 7 bases on V and 0 bases on J, with 8 as the count of junction bases outside the gene matches. The sample's treatment or condition label, in plain terms: some 20 received Ad26.COV2.S at low or high dose, single or two shots; several received placebo; per-sample allocation not given. For vaccine and placebo recipients, repertoires were sequenced using samples collected on day 63 after the first injection. Between 29 July and 7 August 2020, Cohort 1b enrolled around 25 adults aged 18-55 years at one site in Boston, USA. Ad26.COV2.S consisted of a replication-incompetent adenovirus type 26 vector by which a prefusion-stabilized SARS-CoV-2 spike protein from the original Wuhan strain was expressed.

Beyond this particular receptor, the publication reports: Spike-specific TCR breadth was higher in Ad26.COV2.S recipients than in placebo recipients (P = 0.0014). Comparing responses between vaccine doses or regimens was not something the study was powered to do. After vaccination, spike-specific CD8+ and CD4+ T cell responses were reported to show substantial breadth. The authors noted that total T cell responses may have been underestimated by the TCR breadth and depth analyses. Non-spike TCR breadth was comparable between vaccine and placebo recipients, consistent with the vaccine containing only spike.

The immunoSEQ Assay was the method used to sequence TCRbeta CDR3 regions. After extraction, genomic DNA underwent amplification by bias-controlled multiplex PCR, followed by high-throughput sequencing. In the authors' own workflow: To quantify the absolute abundance of every unique TCRbeta CDR3 region, sequences were collapsed and filtered. Usable DNA was measured by amplifying reference genes present in all nucleated cells, and TCRbeta template counts were normalized to that usable DNA to estimate T cell fraction. Repertoire TCRs were annotated as SARS-CoV-2-specific by exact matching of V gene, CDR3 amino acid sequence and J gene to a known reactive TCR set. The reference SARS-CoV-2 TCR set was derived from MIRA and filtered for enrichment in COVID-19-positive ImmuneCODE repertoires, a step that removed public or cross-reactive TCRs. Based on the MIRA antigens, annotated TCRs were further analysed at the level of specific ORF or position within ORF. Breadth was defined as the number of annotated unique rearrangements divided by the total number of unique productive rearrangements, and depth was defined as the summed frequency of the annotated unique rearrangements. Two-sided Wilcoxon rank-sum tests were applied when comparing TCR breadth between groups. TCRdb mirrors the immuneACCESS table, restricted to in-frame sequences. Some clones are absent from its copies; in checked studies, under half trace to an unresolved V gene, and the reason for the others is unknown. V and J calls and clone size are given by that table; D and trimming were obtained from the DNA. The sample data list 250,000 or so clones, and around nine tenths of these were observed just once. Clones ranked in the top ten supply just under 3% of the sample.

The V and J genes are TRBV6-6 and TRBJ2-2; 7 bases in between match TRBD1. This clonotype was obtained from a person between 18 and 60 years old who received the Ad26.COV2.S COVID-19 vaccine or a placebo. Sequences were derived from peripheral blood, sampled in a trial of Ad26.COV2.S vaccine versus placebo. The CDR3 reads as follows: CASKDETGPNTGELFF. The nucleotide sequence reads as follows: TGTGCCAGCAAAGACGAGACAGGGCCGAACACCGGGGAGCTGTTTTTT.